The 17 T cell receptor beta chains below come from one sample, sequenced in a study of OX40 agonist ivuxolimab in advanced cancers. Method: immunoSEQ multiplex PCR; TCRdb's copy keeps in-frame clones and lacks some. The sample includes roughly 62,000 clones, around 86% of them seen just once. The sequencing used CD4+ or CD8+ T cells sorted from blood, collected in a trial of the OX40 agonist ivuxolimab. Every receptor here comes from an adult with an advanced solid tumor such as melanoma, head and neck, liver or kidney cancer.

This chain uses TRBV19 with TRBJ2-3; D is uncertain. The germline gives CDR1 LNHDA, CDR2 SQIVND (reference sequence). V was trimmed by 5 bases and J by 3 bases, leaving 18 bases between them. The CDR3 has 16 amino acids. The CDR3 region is CASSPIGRLGTDTQYF. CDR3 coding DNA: TGTGCCAGTAGTCCCATAGGTCGACTTGGAACAGATACGCAGTATTTT.

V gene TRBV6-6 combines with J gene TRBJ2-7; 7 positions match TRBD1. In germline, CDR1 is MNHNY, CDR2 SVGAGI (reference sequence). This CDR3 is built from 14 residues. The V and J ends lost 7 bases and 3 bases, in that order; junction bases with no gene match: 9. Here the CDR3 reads CASTSGTVNYEQYF. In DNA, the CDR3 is TGTGCCAGCACCTCCGGGACAGTGAACTACGAGCAGTACTTC.

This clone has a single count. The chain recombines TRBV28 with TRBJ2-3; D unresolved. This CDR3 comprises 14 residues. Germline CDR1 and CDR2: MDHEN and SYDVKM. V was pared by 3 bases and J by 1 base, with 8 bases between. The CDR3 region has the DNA TGTGCCAGCAGTTTCACTTACGGCACAGATACGCAGTATTTT. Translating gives CASSFTYGTDTQYF.

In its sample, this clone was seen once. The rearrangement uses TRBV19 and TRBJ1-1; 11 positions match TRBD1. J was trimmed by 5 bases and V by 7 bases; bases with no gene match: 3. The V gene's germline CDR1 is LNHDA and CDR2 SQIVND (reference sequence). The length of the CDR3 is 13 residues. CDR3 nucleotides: TGTGCCAGTACTCGGGACAGGGGGACTGAAGCTTTCTTT. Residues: CASTRDRGTEAFF. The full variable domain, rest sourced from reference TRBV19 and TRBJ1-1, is DGGITQSPKYLFRKEGQNVTLSCEQNLNHDAMYWYRQDPGQGLRLIYYSQIVNDFQKGDIAEGYSVSREKKESFPLTVTSAQKNPTAFYLCASTRDRGTEAFFGQGTRLTVV.

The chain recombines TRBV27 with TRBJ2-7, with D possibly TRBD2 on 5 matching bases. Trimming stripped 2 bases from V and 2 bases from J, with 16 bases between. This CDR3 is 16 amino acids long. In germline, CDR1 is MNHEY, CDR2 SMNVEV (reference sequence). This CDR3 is CASSLTGGYGTYEQYF. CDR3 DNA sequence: TGTGCCAGCAGTTTAACCGGCGGGTATGGAACCTACGAGCAGTACTTC.

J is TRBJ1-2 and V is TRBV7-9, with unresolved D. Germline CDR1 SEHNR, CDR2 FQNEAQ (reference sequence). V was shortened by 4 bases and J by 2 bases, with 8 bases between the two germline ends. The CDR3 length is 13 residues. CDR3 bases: TGTGCCAGCAGCTGGCAGACAAACTATGGCTACACCTTC. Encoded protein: CASSWQTNYGYTF.

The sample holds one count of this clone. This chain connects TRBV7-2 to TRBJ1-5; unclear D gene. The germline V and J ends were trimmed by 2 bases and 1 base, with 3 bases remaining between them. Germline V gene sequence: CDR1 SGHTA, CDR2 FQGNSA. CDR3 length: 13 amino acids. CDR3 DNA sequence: TGTGCCAGCAGCTTACACAGCAATCAGCCCCAGCATTTT. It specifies CASSLHSNQPQHF.

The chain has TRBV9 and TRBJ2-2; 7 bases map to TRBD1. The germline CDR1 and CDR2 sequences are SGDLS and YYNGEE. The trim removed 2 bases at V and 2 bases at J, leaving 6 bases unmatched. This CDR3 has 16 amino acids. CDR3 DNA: TGTGCCAGCAGCGTGACCTGGACAGGAAACACCGGGGAGCTGTTTTTT. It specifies CASSVTWTGNTGELFF.

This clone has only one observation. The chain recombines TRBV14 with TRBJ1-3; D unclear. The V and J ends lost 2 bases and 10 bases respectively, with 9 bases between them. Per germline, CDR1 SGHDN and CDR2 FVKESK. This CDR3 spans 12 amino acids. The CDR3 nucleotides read TGTGCCAGCAGCCAACGCACGGGAACCATATATTTT. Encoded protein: CASSQRTGTIYF. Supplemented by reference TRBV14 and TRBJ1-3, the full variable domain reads EAGVTQFPSHSVIEKGQTVTLRCDPISGHDNLYWYRRVMGKEIKFLLHFVKESKQDESGMPNNRFLAERTGGTYSTLKVQPAELEDSGVYFCASSQRTGTIYFGEGSWLTVV.

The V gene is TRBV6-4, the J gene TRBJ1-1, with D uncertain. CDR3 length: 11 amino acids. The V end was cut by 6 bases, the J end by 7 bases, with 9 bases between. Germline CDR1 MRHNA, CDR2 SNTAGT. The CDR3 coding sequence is TGTGCCAGCAGGGAACGGGTTGAAGCTTTCTTT. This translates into CASRERVEAFF.

The CDR3 DNA sequence: TGTGCCAGCAGTTACTCGAGACAGGGAAGGCAGTACTTC. It encodes CASSYSRQGRQYF. This chain connects TRBV6-5 to TRBJ2-7; TRBD1 matches 7 bases. J lost 9 bases, V lost 0 bases, and 5 bases had no gene match. This CDR3 is built from 13 residues. Germline V gene data show CDR1 as MNHEY and CDR2 as SVGAGI.

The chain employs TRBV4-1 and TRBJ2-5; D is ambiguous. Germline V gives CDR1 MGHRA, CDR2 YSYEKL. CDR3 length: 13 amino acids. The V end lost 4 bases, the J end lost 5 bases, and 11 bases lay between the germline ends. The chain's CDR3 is CASSRLEGETQYF. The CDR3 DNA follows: TGCGCCAGCAGCCGCCTCGAAGGGGAGACCCAGTACTTC.

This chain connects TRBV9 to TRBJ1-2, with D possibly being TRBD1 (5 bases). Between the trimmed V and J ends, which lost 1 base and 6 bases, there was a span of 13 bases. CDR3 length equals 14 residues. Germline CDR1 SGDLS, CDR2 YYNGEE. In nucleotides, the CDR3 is TGTGCCAGCAGCGTACACCAGGGTGACGATGGCTACACCTTC. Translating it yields CASSVHQGDDGYTF.

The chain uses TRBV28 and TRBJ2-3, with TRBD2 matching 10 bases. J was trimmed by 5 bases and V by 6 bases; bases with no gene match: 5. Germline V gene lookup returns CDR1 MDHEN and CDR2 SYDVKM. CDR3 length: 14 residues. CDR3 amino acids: CASRTSGALDTQYF. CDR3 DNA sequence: TGTGCCAGCAGAACTAGCGGGGCCCTAGATACGCAGTATTTT.

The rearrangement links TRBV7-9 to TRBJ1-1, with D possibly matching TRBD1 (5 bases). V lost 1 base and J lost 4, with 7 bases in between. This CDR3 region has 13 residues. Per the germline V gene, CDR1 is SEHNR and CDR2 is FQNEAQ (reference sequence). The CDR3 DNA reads TGTGCCAGCAGCTTAGTAAGGGGCACTGAAGCTTTCTTT. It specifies CASSLVRGTEAFF.

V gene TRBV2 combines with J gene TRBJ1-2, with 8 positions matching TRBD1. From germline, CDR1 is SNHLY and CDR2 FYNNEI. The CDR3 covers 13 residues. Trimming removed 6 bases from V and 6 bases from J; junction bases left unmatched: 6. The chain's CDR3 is CASRDRQGNGYTF. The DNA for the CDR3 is TGTGCCAGCAGGGACCGACAGGGGAATGGCTACACCTTC.

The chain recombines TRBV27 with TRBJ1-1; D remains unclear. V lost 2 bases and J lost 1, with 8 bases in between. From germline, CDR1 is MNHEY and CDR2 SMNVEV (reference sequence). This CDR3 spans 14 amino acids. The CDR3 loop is CASSLQATNTEAFF. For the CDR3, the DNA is TGTGCCAGCAGTTTACAGGCCACGAACACTGAAGCTTTCTTT.